Described below is a single T cell receptor beta chain sequence and its context. What it binds is not known. Every donor was a healthy person donating bone marrow. PCR employed 60 Vbeta and 13 Jbeta primers. Libraries were prepared by immunoSEQ multiplex PCR; TCRdb keeps only in-frame clonotypes and omits some of them. The data show about 140,000 clones, more than 60% seen once. Trimming removed 3 bases at V and 8 bases at J, with 14 bases between. The V gene's germline CDR1 is SGHVS and CDR2 FNYEAQ. This CDR3 contains 14 residues. These data come from a study of cytomegalovirus exposure and HLA in healthy donors. Findings and caveats of the study: There were under 200 TCR beta chains listed as cytomegalovirus-associated. In a later analysis, HLA-C alleles had the fewest associated TCRs, DRB1 alleles the most. TRBV6-2, TRBV6-3 and some other V segments were excluded as indistinguishable.

The V gene is TRBV7-6, the J gene TRBJ2-1, with a possible D match to TRBD2 (6 bases). The sequence was collected from a male donor in good health and CMV-seronegative. The sample comprised PBMCs. CDR3 DNA sequence: TGTGCCAGCAGCTTTGGTGTCGGGAGCCATGAGCAGTTCTTC. Protein: CASSFGVGSHEQFF.